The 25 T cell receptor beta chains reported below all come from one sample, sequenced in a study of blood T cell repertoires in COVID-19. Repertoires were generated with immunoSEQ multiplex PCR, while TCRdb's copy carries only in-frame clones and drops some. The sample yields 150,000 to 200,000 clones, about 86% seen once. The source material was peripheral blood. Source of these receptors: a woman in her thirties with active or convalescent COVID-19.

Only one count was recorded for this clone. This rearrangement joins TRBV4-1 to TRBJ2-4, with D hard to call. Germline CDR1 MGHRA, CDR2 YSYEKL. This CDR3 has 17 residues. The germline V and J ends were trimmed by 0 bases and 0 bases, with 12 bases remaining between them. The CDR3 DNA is TGCGCCAGCAGCCAAGAACGGGTCTCGATAGCCAAAAACATTCAGTACTTC. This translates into CASSQERVSIAKNIQYF.

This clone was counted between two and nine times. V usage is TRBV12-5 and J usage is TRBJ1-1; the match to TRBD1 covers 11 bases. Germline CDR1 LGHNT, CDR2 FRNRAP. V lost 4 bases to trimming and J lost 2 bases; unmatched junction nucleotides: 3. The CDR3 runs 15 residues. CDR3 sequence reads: CASGSGQGGNTEAFF. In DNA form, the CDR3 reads TGTGCTAGTGGTTCGGGACAGGGGGGCAACACTGAAGCTTTCTTT.

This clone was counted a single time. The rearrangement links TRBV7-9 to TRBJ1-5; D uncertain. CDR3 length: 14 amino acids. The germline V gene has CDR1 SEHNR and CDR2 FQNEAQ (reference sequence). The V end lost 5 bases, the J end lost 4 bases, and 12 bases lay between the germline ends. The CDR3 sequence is CASSRHDGNQPQHF. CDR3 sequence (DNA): TGTGCCAGCAGCCGACATGATGGGAATCAGCCCCAGCATTTT.

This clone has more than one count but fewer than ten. This CDR3 is CASSLGGPEAFF. In nucleotides, the CDR3 is TGTGCCAGCAGCCTAGGGGGCCCTGAAGCTTTCTTT. V is TRBV12-3 or TRBV12-4 and J is TRBJ1-1; 7 bases line up with TRBD1. The length of the CDR3 is 12 residues. J gave up 6 bases and V 6 bases, and 4 bases lay outside the gene matches.

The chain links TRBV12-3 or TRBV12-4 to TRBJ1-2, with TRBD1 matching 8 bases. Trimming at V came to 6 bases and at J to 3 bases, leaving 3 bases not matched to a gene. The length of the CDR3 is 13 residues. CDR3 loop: CASRSTGDYGYTF. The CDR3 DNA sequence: TGTGCCAGCAGGTCGACAGGGGACTATGGCTACACCTTC.

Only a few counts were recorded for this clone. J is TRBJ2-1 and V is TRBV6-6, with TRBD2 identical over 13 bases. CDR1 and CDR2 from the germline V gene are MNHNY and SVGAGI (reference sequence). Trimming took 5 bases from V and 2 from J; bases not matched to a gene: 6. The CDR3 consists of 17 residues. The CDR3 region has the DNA TGTGCCAGCAGTCCGACTAGCGGGGGGTCTACCTACAATGAGCAGTTCTTC. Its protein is CASSPTSGGSTYNEQFF.

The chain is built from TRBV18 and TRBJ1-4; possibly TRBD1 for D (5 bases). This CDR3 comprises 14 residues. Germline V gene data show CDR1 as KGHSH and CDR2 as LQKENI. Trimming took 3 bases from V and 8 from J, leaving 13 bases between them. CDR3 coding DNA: TGTGCCAGCTCACCTGGAGCCGGGGGAGAAAAACTGTTTTTT. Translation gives CASSPGAGGEKLFF.

In DNA, the CDR3 is TGTGCCAGCAGTCCCCTAGGGGCGGCATCAGAGACCCAGTACTTC. It translates to CASSPLGAASETQYF. V is TRBV27 and J is TRBJ2-5, with D tentatively TRBD1 (5 bases). The CDR3 has 15 residues. Germline CDR1 and CDR2: MNHEY and SMNVEV (reference sequence). V was trimmed by 5 bases and J by 4 bases, leaving 17 bases between them.

The CDR3 reads CASNSPGFQETQYF. The DNA of the CDR3 is TGTGCCAGCAACAGCCCGGGATTCCAAGAGACCCAGTACTTC. The chain uses TRBV25-1 and TRBJ2-5; a possible D gene is TRBD2 (5 bases). The germline V gene has CDR1 MGHDK and CDR2 SYGVNS. This CDR3 has 14 residues. V was pared by 7 bases and J by 1 base, with 13 bases between.

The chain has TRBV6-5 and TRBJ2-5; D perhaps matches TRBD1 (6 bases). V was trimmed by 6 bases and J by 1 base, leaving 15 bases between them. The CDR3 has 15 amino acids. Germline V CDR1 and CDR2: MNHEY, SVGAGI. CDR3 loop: CASRVMGQPQETQYF. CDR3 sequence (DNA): TGTGCCAGCAGGGTGATGGGACAACCCCAAGAGACCCAGTACTTC.

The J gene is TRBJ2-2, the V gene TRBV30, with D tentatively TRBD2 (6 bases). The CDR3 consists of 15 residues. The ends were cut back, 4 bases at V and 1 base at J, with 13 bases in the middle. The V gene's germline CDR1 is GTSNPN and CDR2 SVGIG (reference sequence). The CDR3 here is CAWTRRDLNTGELFF. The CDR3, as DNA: TGTGCCTGGACCCGCCGGGACTTGAACACCGGGGAGCTGTTTTTT.

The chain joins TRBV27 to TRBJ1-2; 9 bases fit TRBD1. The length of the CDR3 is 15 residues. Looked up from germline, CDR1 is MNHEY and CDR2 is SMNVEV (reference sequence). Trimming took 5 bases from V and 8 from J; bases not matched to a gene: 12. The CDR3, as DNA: TGTGCCAGCAGTCCCTTGTACCGGGACAGGGAAGGCTACACCTTC. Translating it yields CASSPLYRDREGYTF.

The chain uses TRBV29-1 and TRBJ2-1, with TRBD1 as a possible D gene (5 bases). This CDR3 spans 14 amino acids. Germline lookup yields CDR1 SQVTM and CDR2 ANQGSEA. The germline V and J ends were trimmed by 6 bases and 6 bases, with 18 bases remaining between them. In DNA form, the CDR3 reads TGCAGCGTGAACCGCAGGGAATCGGTCAATGAGCAGTTCTTC. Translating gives CSVNRRESVNEQFF.

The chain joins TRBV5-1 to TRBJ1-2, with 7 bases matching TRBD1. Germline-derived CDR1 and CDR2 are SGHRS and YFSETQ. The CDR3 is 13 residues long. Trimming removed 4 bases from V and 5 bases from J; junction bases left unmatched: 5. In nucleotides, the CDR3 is TGCGCCAGCAGCCTGGGACAGCAGTATGGCTACACCTTC. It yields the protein CASSLGQQYGYTF.

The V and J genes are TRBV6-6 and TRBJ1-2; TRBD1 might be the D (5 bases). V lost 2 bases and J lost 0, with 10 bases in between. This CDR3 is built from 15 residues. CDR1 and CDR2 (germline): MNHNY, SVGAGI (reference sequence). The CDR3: CASSYPGLPNYGYTF. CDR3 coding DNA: TGTGCCAGCAGTTACCCGGGACTCCCTAACTATGGCTACACCTTC.

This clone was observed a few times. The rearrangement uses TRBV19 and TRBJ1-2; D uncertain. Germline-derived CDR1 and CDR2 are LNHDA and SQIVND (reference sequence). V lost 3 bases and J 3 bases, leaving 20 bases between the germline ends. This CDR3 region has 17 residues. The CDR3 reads CASSIMEGSVGDYGYTF. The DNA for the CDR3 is TGTGCCAGTAGTATTATGGAGGGCAGTGTTGGTGACTATGGCTACACCTTC. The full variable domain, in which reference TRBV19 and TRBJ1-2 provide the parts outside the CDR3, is DGGITQSPKYLFRKEGQNVTLSCEQNLNHDAMYWYRQDPGQGLRLIYYSQIVNDFQKGDIAEGYSVSREKKESFPLTVTSAQKNPTAFYLCASSIMEGSVGDYGYTFGSGTRLTVV.

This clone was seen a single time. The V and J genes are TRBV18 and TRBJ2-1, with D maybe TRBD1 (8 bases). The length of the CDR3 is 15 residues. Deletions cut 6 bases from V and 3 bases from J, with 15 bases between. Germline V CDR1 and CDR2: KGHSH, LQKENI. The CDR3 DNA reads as TGTGCCAGCTCGCAGACAGGGGAGGGCTACAATGAGCAGTTCTTC. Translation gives CASSQTGEGYNEQFF.

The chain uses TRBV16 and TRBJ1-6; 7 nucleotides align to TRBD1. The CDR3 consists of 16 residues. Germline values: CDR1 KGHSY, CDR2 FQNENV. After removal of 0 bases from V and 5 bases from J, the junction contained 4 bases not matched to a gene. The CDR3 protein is CASSQSRRGDNSPLHF. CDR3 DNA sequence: TGTGCCAGCAGCCAATCGCGCAGGGGGGATAATTCACCCCTCCACTTT.

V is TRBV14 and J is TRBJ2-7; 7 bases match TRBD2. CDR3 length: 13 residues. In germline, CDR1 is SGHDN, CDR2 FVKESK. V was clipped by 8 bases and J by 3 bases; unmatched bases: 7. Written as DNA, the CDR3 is TGTGCCAGCCGGATGGCTAGCGGCTACGAGCAGTACTTC. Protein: CASRMASGYEQYF.

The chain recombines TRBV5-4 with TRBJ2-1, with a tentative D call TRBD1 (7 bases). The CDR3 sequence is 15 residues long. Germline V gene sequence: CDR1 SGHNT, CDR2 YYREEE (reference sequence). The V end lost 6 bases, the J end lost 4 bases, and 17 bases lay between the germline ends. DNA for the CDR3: TGTGCCAGCACCCCCGGGGGACAGTATTACAATGAGCAGTTCTTC. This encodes CASTPGGQYYNEQFF.

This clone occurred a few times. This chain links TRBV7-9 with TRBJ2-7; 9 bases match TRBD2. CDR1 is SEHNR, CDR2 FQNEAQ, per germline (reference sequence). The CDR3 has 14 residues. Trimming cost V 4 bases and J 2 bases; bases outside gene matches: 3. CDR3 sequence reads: CASSSSGIPYEQYF. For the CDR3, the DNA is TGTGCCAGCAGCTCTAGCGGGATACCCTACGAGCAGTACTTC.

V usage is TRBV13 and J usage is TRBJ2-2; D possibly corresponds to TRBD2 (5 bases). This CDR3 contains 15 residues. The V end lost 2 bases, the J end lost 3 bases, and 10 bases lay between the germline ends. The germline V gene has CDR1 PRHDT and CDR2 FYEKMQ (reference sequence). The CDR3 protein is CASSLTGVDTGELFF. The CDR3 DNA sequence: TGTGCCAGCAGCTTAACCGGGGTGGACACCGGGGAGCTGTTTTTT. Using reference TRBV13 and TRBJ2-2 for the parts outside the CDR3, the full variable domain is AAGVIQSPRHLIKEKRETATLKCYPIPRHDTVYWYQQGPGQDPQFLISFYEKMQSDKGSIPDRFSAQQFSDYHSELNMSSLELGDSALYFCASSLTGVDTGELFFGEGSRLTVL.

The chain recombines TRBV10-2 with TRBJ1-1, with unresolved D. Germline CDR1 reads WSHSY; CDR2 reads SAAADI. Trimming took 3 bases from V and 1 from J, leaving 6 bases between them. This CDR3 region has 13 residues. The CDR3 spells CASSETGNTEAFF. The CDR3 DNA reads TGCGCCAGCAGTGAAACGGGGAACACTGAAGCTTTCTTT.

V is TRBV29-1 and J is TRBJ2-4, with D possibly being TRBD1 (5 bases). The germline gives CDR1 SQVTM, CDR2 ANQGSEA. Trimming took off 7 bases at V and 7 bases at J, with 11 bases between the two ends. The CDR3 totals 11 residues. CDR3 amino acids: CSARTLNIQYF. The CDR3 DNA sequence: TGCAGCGCCCGGACATTGAACATTCAGTACTTC.

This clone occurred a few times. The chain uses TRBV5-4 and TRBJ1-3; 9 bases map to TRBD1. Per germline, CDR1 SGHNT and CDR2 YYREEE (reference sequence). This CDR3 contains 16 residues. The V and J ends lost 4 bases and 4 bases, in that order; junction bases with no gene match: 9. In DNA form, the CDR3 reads TGTGCCAGCAGCCGGGCCGGGACAGGGAGCGGAAACACCATATATTTT. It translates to CASSRAGTGSGNTIYF.